These T cell receptor beta chains were read from a single sample in a study of T cell responses to AZD1222 COVID-19 vaccine. Assay used: immunoSEQ multiplex PCR; TCRdb lists only in-frame clones, some missing. The sample lists 90,000 to 120,000 clones, about 90% occurring once. The sample in question was peripheral blood, obtained on day 0 of AZD1222 vaccination. Receptors were obtained from an adult in good health. Both conserved end residues are part of each CDR3. The D gene is left open where the match is weak. Only some rows state a clone size, as once, few, many or a class for expanded clones.

V: TRBV18
D: TRBD2
J: TRBJ2-1
size: once
DNA: TGTGCCAGCTCACCAGGAGCGGGAGGGAATGAGCAGTTCTTC
CDR3: CASSPGAGGNEQFF

V: TRBV9
D: TRBD2
J: TRBJ2-3
size: NA
DNA: TGTGCCAGCAGCGTGGGACTAGCGGGAGTTACAGATACGCAGTATTTT
CDR3: CASSVGLAGVTDTQYF

V: TRBV2
D: NA
J: TRBJ1-2
size: NA
DNA: TGTGCCAGCAGTGCATCAGAGGGGTACTATGGCTACACCTTC
CDR3: CASSASEGYYGYTF

V: TRBV7-9
D: NA
J: TRBJ2-1
size: NA
DNA: TGTGCCAGCAGCTTTGCGACCTATGACAGGCGAGGTCTGAATGAGCAGTTCTTC
CDR3: CASSFATYDRRGLNEQFF

V: TRBV2
D: NA
J: TRBJ2-5
size: NA
DNA: TGTGCCAGCAGTGCTCGCGCCGAGGAGACCCAGTACTTC
CDR3: CASSARAEETQYF

V: TRBV27
D: TRBD2
J: TRBJ2-4
size: NA
DNA: TGTGCCAGCAGTTTCCCCCCTGTTTTGCGGGAGAGGGTGGTGCGAGCCAAAAACATTCAGTACTTC
CDR3: CASSFPPVLRERVVRAKNIQYF

V: TRBV7-2
D: NA
J: TRBJ1-2
size: NA
DNA: TGTGCCAGCAGCTTATCTGACACAGGGCCCAACTATGGCTACACCTTC
CDR3: CASSLSDTGPNYGYTF

V: TRBV9
D: NA
J: TRBJ2-2
size: NA
DNA: TGTGCCAGCAGCGTATTCGAACAGGCCGCCGGGGAGCTGTTTTTT
CDR3: CASSVFEQAAGELFF

V: TRBV7-9
D: NA
J: TRBJ1-2
size: NA
DNA: TGTGCCAGCAGCCCGTCGGGGGGAGCTAACTATGGCTACACCTTC
CDR3: CASSPSGGANYGYTF

V: TRBV18
D: NA
J: TRBJ1-6
size: few
DNA: TGTGCCAGCACCAGAGGGGATCCAAATTCACCCCTCCACTTT
CDR3: CASTRGDPNSPLHF

V: TRBV10-3
D: NA
J: TRBJ2-3
size: NA
DNA: TGTGCCATCAGTATCGGGGGTTCAAGCACAGATACGCAGTATTTT
CDR3: CAISIGGSSTDTQYF

V: TRBV7-3
D: NA
J: TRBJ2-5
size: NA
DNA: TGTGCCAGCAGCTTAATCGCAGGGGGGTCGGAGACCCAGTACTTC
CDR3: CASSLIAGGSETQYF

V: TRBV7-6
D: NA
J: TRBJ1-2
size: NA
DNA: TGTGCCAGCAGCTTATCCCCCCGGACAGCTAACTATGGCTACACCTTC
CDR3: CASSLSPRTANYGYTF

V: TRBV11-1
D: NA
J: TRBJ1-6
size: NA
DNA: TGTGCCAGCAGCAGCAGATTCTTGGATTCACCCCTCCACTTT
CDR3: CASSSRFLDSPLHF

V: TRBV6-5
D: NA
J: TRBJ1-5
size: NA
DNA: TGTGCCAGCAGTTACCGACAGGCTAGCAATCAGCCCCAGCATTTT
CDR3: CASSYRQASNQPQHF

V: TRBV7-8
D: TRBD1
J: TRBJ2-7
size: NA
DNA: TGTGCCAGCAGCTTAGAGGGGGCCTTCTCCTACGAGCAGTACTTC
CDR3: CASSLEGAFSYEQYF

V: TRBV4-1
D: NA
J: TRBJ2-3
size: NA
DNA: TGCGCCAGCAGCCAAGGGGCCGGAGGGTTTCGTGGAGATACGCAGTATTTT
CDR3: CASSQGAGGFRGDTQYF

V: TRBV4-1
D: TRBD2
J: TRBJ2-5
size: NA
DNA: TGCGCCAGCAGCGGCGCGGGGGGGGGAAAAGAGACCCAGTACTTC
CDR3: CASSGAGGGKETQYF

V: TRBV19
D: TRBD1
J: TRBJ2-7
size: NA
DNA: TGTGCCAGTAGTATAAGGGACAGCGGCTACGAGCAGTACTTC
CDR3: CASSIRDSGYEQYF

V: TRBV18
D: NA
J: TRBJ1-4
size: few
DNA: TGTGCCAGCTCACCGACAGCCCGTAATGAAAAACTGTTTTTT
CDR3: CASSPTARNEKLFF

V: TRBV5-4
D: TRBD2
J: TRBJ2-7
size: NA
DNA: TGTGCCAGCAGCTCCGGGACTAGCGTAGAGCAGTACTTC
CDR3: CASSSGTSVEQYF

V: TRBV7-9
D: NA
J: TRBJ1-2
size: NA
DNA: TGTGCCAGCAGCTTGAGGGGCCTAGGAGGCTACACCTTC
CDR3: CASSLRGLGGYTF

V: TRBV9
D: NA
J: TRBJ1-3
size: NA
DNA: TGTGCCACCGATGATGGTGGTTGGCGGACAGCGATTTTCTCTGGAAACACCATATATTTT
CDR3: CATDDGGWRTAIFSGNTIYF

V: TRBV4-1
D: TRBD1
J: TRBJ1-2
size: NA
DNA: TGCGCCAGCAGCCAAGTGGGACAGGGGCAGCCCGGCTACACCTTC
CDR3: CASSQVGQGQPGYTF

V: TRBV28
D: NA
J: TRBJ1-2
size: NA
DNA: TGTGCCAGCAGTTCTCGACAGACTACTAACTATGGCTACACCTTC
CDR3: CASSSRQTTNYGYTF

V: TRBV4-1
D: TRBD1
J: TRBJ2-7
size: NA
DNA: TGCGCCAGCAGCCCCGGACAGGGGGGCGAGCAGTACTTC
CDR3: CASSPGQGGEQYF

V: TRBV15
D: NA
J: TRBJ1-2
size: NA
DNA: TGTGCCACCAGTCAACAAGAGGGAACGAGGGGCTACACCTTC
CDR3: CATSQQEGTRGYTF

V: TRBV19
D: NA
J: TRBJ1-1
size: NA
DNA: TGTGCCAGTAGTATACGACTGGGGGACACTGAAGCTTTCTTT
CDR3: CASSIRLGDTEAFF

V: TRBV25-1
D: NA
J: TRBJ2-7
size: NA
DNA: TGTGCCAGCAGTGAATTAGGGGGTTCCTCCTACGAGCAGTACTTC
CDR3: CASSELGGSSYEQYF

V: TRBV6-4
D: NA
J: TRBJ2-3
size: few
DNA: TGTGCCAGCAGTGACTCGGATGGGGAAGCAGATACGCAGTATTTT
CDR3: CASSDSDGEADTQYF

V: TRBV27
D: NA
J: TRBJ2-3
size: NA
DNA: TGTGCCAGCAGTCCCCCCGCAGACACAGATACGCAGTATTTT
CDR3: CASSPPADTDTQYF

V: TRBV6-2/TRBV6-3
D: NA
J: TRBJ1-1
size: NA
DNA: TGTGCCAGCAGTTGGCGGGCGGCGAACACTGAAGCTTTCTTT
CDR3: CASSWRAANTEAFF

V: TRBV4-1
D: TRBD1
J: TRBJ1-2
size: NA
DNA: TGCGCCAGCAGCCAAGATTATGTTCGACGGGACAGCTTCTTCTATGGCTACACCTTC
CDR3: CASSQDYVRRDSFFYGYTF

V: TRBV5-4
D: TRBD1
J: TRBJ2-7
size: NA
DNA: TGTGCCAGCAGCTCCCGGGACAGGGTGGTGTACGAGCAGTACTTC
CDR3: CASSSRDRVVYEQYF

V: TRBV19
D: NA
J: TRBJ1-5
size: NA
DNA: TGTGCCACCAAGGATCCGTCACGAGGGAATCAGCCCCAGCATTTT
CDR3: CATKDPSRGNQPQHF

V: TRBV11-2
D: TRBD1
J: TRBJ2-5
size: NA
DNA: TGTGCCAGCGCAGGACTGACAGGGGGAGGTAAAGAGACCCAGTACTTC
CDR3: CASAGLTGGGKETQYF

V: TRBV20-1
D: TRBD2
J: TRBJ2-2
size: NA
DNA: TGCAGTGCTAGTGCTAGCGGGCATACCGGGGAGCTGTTTTTT
CDR3: CSASASGHTGELFF

V: TRBV20-1
D: NA
J: TRBJ2-1
size: NA
DNA: TGCAGTGCTAGTTTCGGGGGTTACAATGAGCAGTTCTTC
CDR3: CSASFGGYNEQFF

V: TRBV7-6
D: TRBD1
J: TRBJ2-1
size: NA
DNA: TGTGCCAGCAGCTTGGGACAGGGTATACGTAATGAGCAGTTCTTC
CDR3: CASSLGQGIRNEQFF

V: TRBV7-2
D: TRBD1
J: TRBJ2-7
size: NA
DNA: TGTGCCAGCAGCAACCGACAGGGTGGGGCCTACGAGCAGTACTTC
CDR3: CASSNRQGGAYEQYF

V: TRBV5-5
D: NA
J: TRBJ1-2
size: NA
DNA: TGTGCCAGCAGCTCCCGAGGGGATTCCGGCTATGGCTACACCTTC
CDR3: CASSSRGDSGYGYTF

V: TRBV30
D: NA
J: TRBJ2-3
size: NA
DNA: TGTGCCTGGAGTGTACTAGGGGCCGATACGCAGTATTTT
CDR3: CAWSVLGADTQYF

V: TRBV6-4
D: TRBD2
J: TRBJ2-3
size: NA
DNA: TGTGCCAGCAGTGAGGGGGGGGAAGGGGATACGCAGTATTTT
CDR3: CASSEGGEGDTQYF

V: TRBV10-3
D: NA
J: TRBJ1-2
size: NA
DNA: TGTGCCATCAGTGTGGGTGTTCACTCCTTGACCTATGGCTACACCTTC
CDR3: CAISVGVHSLTYGYTF

V: TRBV4-1
D: TRBD1
J: TRBJ1-6
size: NA
DNA: TGCGCCAGCAGCCAGCGGGGACAGTACGATTCACCCCTCCACTTT
CDR3: CASSQRGQYDSPLHF

V: TRBV27
D: NA
J: TRBJ1-5
size: NA
DNA: TGTGCCAGCAGTTTTGTTCCCGGTCAGCCCCAGCATTTT
CDR3: CASSFVPGQPQHF

V: TRBV10-3
D: NA
J: TRBJ2-7
size: NA
DNA: TGTGCCGCCGGAGCAGGGGAAAACGAGCAGTACTTC
CDR3: CAAGAGENEQYF

V: TRBV7-2
D: NA
J: TRBJ1-5
size: NA
DNA: TGTGCCAGCAGCTTATTTTTAGGACAGCCCCAGCATTTT
CDR3: CASSLFLGQPQHF

V: TRBV7-6
D: NA
J: TRBJ2-3
size: NA
DNA: TGTGCCAGCAGCTTAGGATTGGTGGATACGCAGTATTTT
CDR3: CASSLGLVDTQYF